The 8 T cell receptor beta chains below were found in one sample sequenced in a study of blood T cell repertoires in COVID-19. Assay: immunoSEQ multiplex PCR; the TCRdb copy retains only in-frame clones and omits some. Of more than 120,000 clones listed, roughly nine tenths were seen once; the top ten hold around 1.5%. The specimen was peripheral blood. The receptors come from a human donor in a cohort sampled during active COVID-19.

The rearrangement joins TRBV6-5 to TRBJ2-3; a possible D gene is TRBD2 (5 bases). The CDR3 runs to 13 residues. Germline V gene sequence: CDR1 MNHEY, CDR2 SVGAGI. Trimming removed 7 bases from V and 2 bases from J, with 10 bases in between. CDR3 sequence: CASTRTPTDTQYF. CDR3 DNA: TGTGCCAGCACGCGGACTCCCACAGATACGCAGTATTTT.

This sequence joins TRBV5-1 and TRBJ2-6; perhaps TRBD1 as D (6 bases). The CDR3 runs 16 residues. CDR1 and CDR2 (germline): SGHRS, YFSETQ. The V and J ends lost 4 bases and 0 bases respectively, with 11 bases between them. The CDR3 bases are TGCGCCAGCAGCCCCGGACAGTTCTCTGGGGCCAACGTCCTGACTTTC. Translation gives CASSPGQFSGANVLTF.

This clone was counted a single time. The chain links TRBV18 to TRBJ2-7; TRBD1 aligns across 8 bases. Germline loops: CDR1 KGHSH, CDR2 LQKENI. This CDR3 has 15 amino acids. V was clipped by 3 bases and J by 2 bases; unmatched bases: 6. The CDR3: CASSPQRQGTYEQYF. The CDR3 region has the DNA TGTGCCAGCTCACCGCAGCGACAGGGGACCTACGAGCAGTACTTC.

The chain is built from TRBV3-1 (or the pseudogene TRBV3-2) and TRBJ1-6; 7 nucleotides line up with TRBD1. This CDR3 has 15 amino acids. Per the germline V gene, CDR1 is LGHDT and CDR2 is YNNKEL (reference sequence). With 6 bases clipped from V and 7 bases from J, the junction kept 9 bases outside the gene matches. The CDR3 loop reads CASRYTGAGNSPLHF. DNA of the CDR3: TGTGCCAGCAGATACACAGGGGCTGGCAATTCACCCCTCCACTTT.

The rearrangement joins TRBV6-6 to TRBJ2-3, with 13 bases matching TRBD2. Germline V gene data show CDR1 as MNHNY and CDR2 as SVGAGI (reference sequence). V shed 6 bases and J 1 base; nucleotides not matched to a gene: 4. This CDR3 comprises 16 residues. CDR3 in DNA: TGTGCCAGCAGGCAAGGGACTAGCGGGGGCACAGATACGCAGTATTTT. Translated, it gives CASRQGTSGGTDTQYF.

This CDR3 is CASSLEVGLGYGYTF. Written as DNA, the CDR3 is TGTGCCAGCAGCTTAGAAGTGGGGCTAGGCTATGGCTACACCTTC. This chain connects TRBV7-2 to TRBJ1-2; TRBD1 might be the D (5 bases). Germline CDR1 and CDR2: SGHTA and FQGNSA. The CDR3 spans 15 residues. V lost 1 base and J 4 bases, leaving 13 bases between the germline ends.

The chain recombines TRBV21-1 with TRBJ1-6. TRBV21-1 is given as a pseudogene. The CDR3 totals 17 residues. CDR3 residues: CASSKNGVRGFPSPLHF. For the CDR3, the DNA is TGTGCCAGCAGCAAAAACGGGGTCCGGGGATTTCCTTCACCCCTCCACTTT.

The gene calls are TRBV5-1 and TRBJ1-1, with D uncertain. V dropped 5 bases and J dropped 0 bases, with 17 bases sitting between them. The CDR3 loop spans 16 amino acids. Per the germline V gene, CDR1 is SGHRS and CDR2 is YFSETQ. The CDR3 spells CASSLSGSNMNTEAFF. In DNA form, the CDR3 reads TGCGCCAGCAGTCTTTCCGGGAGCAACATGAACACTGAAGCTTTCTTT. Using reference TRBV5-1 and TRBJ1-1 for the parts outside the CDR3, the full variable domain is KAGVTQTPRYLIKTRGQQVTLSCSPISGHRSVSWYQQTPGQGLQFLFEYFSETQRNKGNFPGRFSGRQFSNSRSEMNVSTLELGDSALYLCASSLSGSNMNTEAFFGQGTRLTVV.